These 32 T cell receptor beta chains originate from one sample sequenced in a study of blood T cell repertoires in COVID-19. Sequencing was performed with immunoSEQ multiplex PCR; in TCRdb, only in-frame clones are kept and a portion is missing. In the table there are more than 110,000 clones, more than 75% of which are singletons. Sample: peripheral blood. The receptors stem from a human donor in a cohort sampled during active COVID-19.

CDR3 coding DNA: TGTGCCTGGAAACAGGGTTCCAATGGCTACACCTTC. Translating gives CAWKQGSNGYTF. The J gene is TRBJ1-2, the V gene TRBV30; a possible D gene is TRBD1 (6 bases). The CDR3 is 12 amino acids. V was trimmed by 4 bases and J by 6 bases, leaving 12 bases between them. Germline V gene sequence: CDR1 GTSNPN, CDR2 SVGIG (reference sequence).

This chain joins TRBV21-1 and TRBJ2-7; the table's D call, TRBD1, was not checked against the DNA. TRBV21-1 is flagged as a pseudogene. The CDR3 is 15 amino acids. The CDR3, as DNA: TGTGCCAGCAGCAAAAGGGCAGGGAACTCCTACGAGCAGTACTTC. This codes for CASSKRAGNSYEQYF.

V is TRBV3-1 (or the pseudogene TRBV3-2) and J is TRBJ1-5; weak D call: TRBD1 (5 bases). CDR3 size: 13 residues. Germline V gene data show CDR1 as LGHDT and CDR2 as YNNKEL (reference sequence). The ends were cut back, 1 base at V and 7 bases at J, with 8 bases in the middle. CDR3 sequence (DNA): TGTGCCAGCAGCCAAGGCGGGGACCAGCCCCAGCATTTT. Protein: CASSQGGDQPQHF.

This clone was detected a few times. This chain uses TRBV16 with TRBJ1-3; 8 nucleotides match TRBD1. The junction had 8 bases not matched to a gene; V was cut back by 3 bases and J by 1 base. CDR3 length equals 17 residues. CDR1 and CDR2 from the germline V gene are KGHSY and FQNENV. Here the CDR3 DNA reads TGTGCCAGCAGCCATGGGGCAGGGGGCCAATCTGGAAACACCATATATTTT. This gives the protein CASSHGAGGQSGNTIYF.

The sample holds one count of this clone. This rearrangement joins TRBV6-5 to TRBJ2-3; 7 bases map to TRBD1. Germline lookup yields CDR1 MNHEY and CDR2 SVGAGI. J gave up 4 bases and V 7 bases, and 8 bases lay outside the gene matches. The CDR3 runs to 14 residues. The CDR3 here is CASIRGLGADTQYF. The CDR3 nucleotides are TGTGCCAGCATAAGGGGGCTGGGAGCAGATACGCAGTATTTT.

In this sample, this clone turned up once. CDR3 in DNA: TGTGCCAGTAGTATAGCGACATCCTCCTACGAGCAGTACTTC. Residues: CASSIATSSYEQYF. This rearrangement joins TRBV19 to TRBJ2-7; no definite D call. This CDR3 has 14 amino acids. CDR1 and CDR2 from the germline V gene are LNHDA and SQIVND (reference sequence). The V end lost 1 base, the J end lost 0 bases, and 7 bases lay between the germline ends.

The chain combines TRBV29-1 with TRBJ2-5; D may be TRBD2 (7 bases). Trimming cost V 7 bases and J 5 bases, with 14 bases left between them. The length of the CDR3 is 12 residues. Germline V gives CDR1 SQVTM, CDR2 ANQGSEA. The CDR3 DNA is TGCAGCGCCGAAGGGGGGGGTGAGACCCAGTACTTC. It encodes CSAEGGGETQYF.

The chain carries TRBV29-1 and TRBJ2-7; 10 positions agree with TRBD2. Germline V lookup: CDR1 SQVTM, CDR2 ANQGSEA. CDR3 length equals 17 residues. The J segment lost 0 bases and the V segment lost 1 base, leaving 9 bases of the junction unmatched. The CDR3 sequence is CSVEVGSGGPSSYEQYF. The CDR3 nucleotides are TGCAGCGTTGAAGTCGGTAGCGGGGGGCCGAGCTCCTACGAGCAGTACTTC.

The chain links TRBV5-4 to TRBJ2-7; D possibly corresponds to TRBD2 (5 bases). The length of the CDR3 is 14 residues. V was cut by 4 bases and J by 3 bases, with 14 bases left in between. Germline V gives CDR1 SGHNT, CDR2 YYREEE (reference sequence). The CDR3 DNA reads TGTGCCAGCAGCGTAGAGCCCCGGGACTACGAGCAGTACTTC. Translation: CASSVEPRDYEQYF.

The chain links TRBV9 to TRBJ1-5, with D unclear. The V end was cut by 0 bases, the J end by 2 bases, with 12 bases between. Germline-derived CDR1 and CDR2 are SGDLS and YYNGEE. The CDR3 sequence is 16 residues long. The CDR3 region is CASSVGLRVGNQPQHF. The CDR3 region has the DNA TGTGCCAGCAGCGTAGGGTTGAGGGTTGGCAATCAGCCCCAGCATTTT.

This clone was detected only once. The chain employs TRBV11-2 and TRBJ1-2; D is unclear. The CDR3 is 15 amino acids. V lost 1 base, J lost 4 bases, and 13 bases lay in between. CDR1 and CDR2 from the germline V gene are SGHAT and FQNNGV. CDR3: CASSLVEDSSYGYTF. The CDR3 DNA reads as TGTGCCAGCAGCTTAGTTGAGGATAGTAGCTATGGCTACACCTTC.

V usage is TRBV14 and J usage is TRBJ1-6; 9 bases are a match to TRBD1. Losses at the gene ends were 7 bases for V and 7 bases for J; bases not matched to a gene: 8. Per the germline V gene, CDR1 is SGHDN and CDR2 is FVKESK. The CDR3 is 15 residues long. Written as DNA, the CDR3 is TGTGCCAGCAACCTCGGACAGGGGATGAATTCACCCCTCCACTTT. Protein sequence: CASNLGQGMNSPLHF.

The chain recombines TRBV10-2 with TRBJ1-1, with 8 bases lining up with TRBD1. The germline V gene encodes CDR1 WSHSY and CDR2 SAAADI. The trim removed 6 bases at V and 8 bases at J, leaving 5 bases unmatched. This CDR3 has 12 amino acids. The chain's CDR3 is CASRLGQGEAFF. The CDR3 nucleotides are TGCGCCAGCAGACTCGGACAGGGAGAAGCTTTCTTT.

The chain employs TRBV27 and TRBJ2-2, with TRBD1 matching over 12 bases. CDR1 is MNHEY and CDR2 is SMNVEV in the germline V gene (reference sequence). This CDR3 region has 15 residues. Trimming removed 7 bases from V and 7 bases from J; junction bases left unmatched: 7. The CDR3 DNA sequence: TGTGCCAGCAAAACCGGGACAGGGGGCATCGGGGAGCTGTTTTTT. This gives the protein CASKTGTGGIGELFF.

This clone appeared a single time. The J gene is TRBJ1-5, the V gene TRBV7-8; maybe TRBD1 (5 bases). The CDR3 is made up of 16 amino acids. Trimming stripped 1 base from V and 0 bases from J, with 10 bases between. Germline loops: CDR1 SGHVS, CDR2 FQNEAQ. The DNA for the CDR3 is TGTGCCAGCAGCTTAGAGGGGCTATATAGCAATCAGCCCCAGCATTTT. Amino acid sequence: CASSLEGLYSNQPQHF.

The rearrangement links TRBV3-1 (or the pseudogene TRBV3-2) to TRBJ2-7; 10 nucleotides agree with TRBD2. The CDR3 runs 18 residues. Germline-derived CDR1 and CDR2 are LGHDT and YNNKEL (reference sequence). The V segment lost 0 bases and the J segment 7 bases; nucleotides outside the gene matches: 15. DNA for the CDR3: TGTGCCAGCAGCCAAGAATTATGGGAACTAGCGGGACCTGGGGAGCAGTACTTC. It translates to CASSQELWELAGPGEQYF.

This sequence joins TRBV12-5 and TRBJ2-1, with 11 bases that match TRBD2. Germline-derived CDR1 and CDR2 are LGHNT and FRNRAP. There are 15 residues in the CDR3. V was clipped by 2 bases and J by 9 bases; unmatched bases: 6. The CDR3 sequence is CASGLIAGGPGEQFF. CDR3 sequence (DNA): TGTGCTAGTGGTTTGATAGCGGGGGGGCCCGGTGAGCAGTTCTTC.

CDR3 residues: CASSPGRMNTEAFF. The CDR3, as DNA: TGTGCCAGCAGTCCGGGGAGGATGAACACTGAAGCTTTCTTT. The chain recombines TRBV27 with TRBJ1-1; D remains unclear. Trimming cost V 5 bases and J 0 bases, with 10 bases left between them. The CDR3 loop spans 14 amino acids. CDR1 MNHEY and CDR2 SMNVEV come from the germline V gene (reference sequence).

This chain connects TRBV19 to TRBJ2-1; TRBD1 matches at 7 bases. Trimming removed 4 bases from V and 6 bases from J; junction bases left unmatched: 15. This CDR3 is 17 amino acids long. From germline, CDR1 is LNHDA and CDR2 SQIVND (reference sequence). In DNA form, the CDR3 reads TGTGCCAGTAGTAACGGCCCCGGGACAGTAAACCCCAATGAGCAGTTCTTC. Its translation: CASSNGPGTVNPNEQFF.

The V and J genes are TRBV28 and TRBJ1-2; 8 bases are a match to TRBD1. The ends lost 4 bases at V and 7 bases at J; junction bases unmatched: 11. Germline assignment: CDR1 MDHEN and CDR2 SYDVKM. The CDR3 has 15 amino acids. CDR3 nucleotides: TGTGCCAGCAGTTCCTCTCACAGGGGGAAGGTTGGCTACACCTTC. Amino acids: CASSSSHRGKVGYTF.

J is TRBJ1-1 and V is TRBV6-5; possibly TRBD1 for D (5 bases). The germline gives CDR1 MNHEY, CDR2 SVGAGI. V was clipped by 4 bases and J by 10 bases, with 13 bases between them. The length of the CDR3 is 12 residues. CDR3 protein: CASSSDSNSAFF. CDR3 in DNA: TGTGCCAGCAGTTCCGACAGTAATTCAGCTTTCTTT.

Comment on this clone: The junction does not match germline at one end; this may be a read error. The chain recombines TRBV7-9 with TRBJ1-1, with D unclear. Germline CDR1 reads SEHNR; CDR2 reads FQNEAQ (reference sequence). This CDR3 contains 13 residues. CDR3 coding DNA: TGTGCCAGCAACTTAGGGCCGAACACTGAAGCTTTCTTT. It specifies CASNLGPNTEAFF.

This sequence joins TRBV6-4 and TRBJ2-2; D remains unclear. This CDR3 spans 13 amino acids. Trimming took 2 bases from V and 3 from J, leaving 4 bases between them. Per germline, CDR1 MRHNA and CDR2 SNTAGT. CDR3 nucleotides: TGTGCCAGCAGTGACACGGACACCGGGGAGCTGTTTTTT. This codes for CASSDTDTGELFF.

The CDR3 region has the DNA TGTGCCAGCAGTTCGACAGTCAACAATGAGCAGTTCTTC. Translated: CASSSTVNNEQFF. The chain couples TRBV28 to TRBJ2-1; a possible D gene is TRBD1 (5 bases). Germline CDR1 and CDR2: MDHEN and SYDVKM. This CDR3 has 13 residues. Between the trimmed V and J ends, which lost 4 bases and 5 bases, there was a span of 9 bases.

The genes are TRBV9 and TRBJ2-2, with D perhaps matching TRBD2 (5 bases). V lost 4 bases and J lost 4, with 14 bases in between. CDR1 SGDLS and CDR2 YYNGEE come from the germline V gene. This CDR3 contains 15 residues. CDR3 coding DNA: TGTGCCAGCAGCCCCTCGTTTGGAGGCACCGGGGAGCTGTTTTTT. Residues: CASSPSFGGTGELFF.

The chain recombines TRBV21-1 with TRBJ2-1; the table names TRBD2, a call not compared with the DNA. TRBV21-1 is flagged as a pseudogene. This CDR3 contains 12 residues. The CDR3 nucleotides read TGTGCCAGCAGCAAACGGGGGAGGGAGCAGTTCTTC. Translating it yields CASSKRGREQFF.

The chain is built from TRBV5-4 and TRBJ1-6; 10 nucleotides agree with TRBD1. Germline assignment: CDR1 SGHNT and CDR2 YYREEE (reference sequence). The CDR3 runs to 17 residues. V shed 3 bases and J 0 bases; nucleotides not matched to a gene: 3. Here the CDR3 DNA reads TGTGCCAGCAGCTCGGGACAGGGGCGCTCCTATAATTCACCCCTCCACTTT. Its protein is CASSSGQGRSYNSPLHF.

This clone was observed once. The chain couples TRBV12-5 to TRBJ2-3; D is unresolved. Between the trimmed V and J ends, which lost 6 bases and 4 bases, there was a span of 8 bases. This CDR3 region has 12 residues. Germline V gene sequence: CDR1 LGHNT, CDR2 FRNRAP. Written as DNA, the CDR3 is TGTGCTAGTGGCCCTTCCCCAGATACGCAGTATTTT. The encoded protein is CASGPSPDTQYF. Together with reference TRBV12-5 and TRBJ2-3, the CDR3 gives the full variable domain: DARVTQTPRHKVTEMGQEVTMRCQPILGHNTVFWYRQTMMQGLELLAYFRNRAPLDDSGMPKDRFSAEMPDATLATLKIQPSEPRDSAVYFCASGPSPDTQYFGPGTRLTVL.

The rearrangement links TRBV27 to TRBJ1-5; 8 bases match TRBD1. The CDR3 loop spans 15 amino acids. Trimming took 4 bases from V and 4 from J; bases not matched to a gene: 6. The germline CDR1 and CDR2 sequences are MNHEY and SMNVEV (reference sequence). CDR3 protein: CASSSWTGINQPQHF. CDR3 in DNA: TGTGCCAGCAGTTCCTGGACAGGGATTAATCAGCCCCAGCATTTT.

The chain carries TRBV21-1 and TRBJ1-5. TRBV21-1 counts as a pseudogene. The CDR3 is 17 residues long. The CDR3 DNA reads TGTGCCAGCAGCAAAGGTGGGGCGGGGGTTATTTATCAGCCCCAGCATTTT. Translating gives CASSKGGAGVIYQPQHF.

The chain employs TRBV28 and TRBJ2-5, with TRBD2 matching over 7 bases. Germline assignment: CDR1 MDHEN and CDR2 SYDVKM. The V and J ends lost 5 bases and 6 bases, in that order; junction bases with no gene match: 9. This CDR3 contains 14 residues. The CDR3 loop reads CASSAQREGKTQYF. The CDR3 DNA reads as TGTGCCAGCAGTGCCCAGAGGGAGGGAAAGACCCAGTACTTC.

This clone has more than one count but fewer than ten. The chain combines TRBV2 with TRBJ2-7; D may be TRBD2 (5 bases). Germline CDR1 reads SNHLY; CDR2 reads FYNNEI. The ends were cut back, 2 bases at V and 7 bases at J, with 15 bases in the middle. CDR3 size: 14 residues. CDR3 sequence reads: CASSELTRRWEQYF. CDR3 sequence (DNA): TGTGCCAGCAGTGAACTCACCCGGAGGTGGGAGCAGTACTTC.